This passage covers 28 T cell receptor beta chains from one sample sequenced in a study of tumor-infiltrating lymphocytes in localized non-small cell lung cancer. TCRdb's table, derived via immunoSEQ multiplex PCR, lists solely in-frame clones and lacks some. The table records approximately 15,000 clones, roughly three quarters of them present only once. Sequencing used lung tumor tissue. The receptors derive from a human donor with non-small cell lung cancer.

The V gene is TRBV19, the J gene TRBJ1-5; no reliable D call. V lost 5 bases and J 1 base, leaving 12 bases between the germline ends. This CDR3 is built from 15 residues. Germline V gene sequence: CDR1 LNHDA, CDR2 SQIVND (reference sequence). The chain's CDR3 is CASSPIRGSNQPQHF. The CDR3 nucleotides read TGTGCCAGTAGTCCAATCCGTGGGAGCAATCAGCCCCAGCATTTT.

This clone was seen just once. The chain couples TRBV9 to TRBJ2-1; the D gene could be TRBD1 or TRBD2 (5 bases each). Germline CDR1 is SGDLS and CDR2 is YYNGEE. This CDR3 has 14 residues. V was trimmed by 0 bases and J by 3 bases, leaving 7 bases between them. CDR3 bases: TGTGCCAGCAGCGTAGGGGGGATCTACAATGAGCAGTTCTTC. Translation gives CASSVGGIYNEQFF.

The chain uses TRBV15 and TRBJ1-1; TRBD1 matches 7 bases. The length of the CDR3 is 15 residues. V lost 4 bases, J lost 1 base, and 6 bases stayed unmatched. Germline V CDR1 and CDR2: LNHNV, YYDKDF (reference sequence). CDR3 bases: TGTGCCACCAGCACCCCCGGGACAGCGAACACTGAAGCTTTCTTT. This translates into CATSTPGTANTEAFF. Drawing the rest from reference TRBV15 and TRBJ1-1, the complete variable domain is DAMVIQNPRYQVTQFGKPVTLSCSQTLNHNVMYWYQQKSSQAPKLLFHYYDKDFNNEADTPDNFQSRRPNTSFCFLDIRSPGLGDTAMYLCATSTPGTANTEAFFGQGTRLTVV.

The CDR3 DNA follows: TGTGCCAGTTCTTTACTCGGGGCCAACGTCCTGACTTTC. Translating it yields CASSLLGANVLTF. This chain connects TRBV19 to TRBJ2-6; D is unclear. The CDR3 is 13 residues long. Deletions cut 8 bases from V and 4 bases from J, with 9 bases between. Germline V lookup: CDR1 LNHDA, CDR2 SQIVND (reference sequence).

The V call is TRBV28, the J call TRBJ1-6, with D perhaps TRBD1 (5 bases). V was pared by 5 bases and J by 7 bases, with 15 bases between. The CDR3 runs to 15 residues. The germline CDR1 and CDR2 sequences are MDHEN and SYDVKM. CDR3 coding DNA: TGTGCCAGCAGTCGATCGGGACTTAAAAATTCACCCCTCCACTTT. Translated: CASSRSGLKNSPLHF.

The CDR3 DNA sequence: TGTGCCAGCAGCTTGATGTGGGAGGAAGGGAGTGAGCAGTTCTTC. The encoded protein is CASSLMWEEGSEQFF. This chain links TRBV5-4 with TRBJ2-1; the D gene is possibly TRBD2 (6 bases). V was trimmed by 1 base and J by 9 bases, leaving 17 bases between them. The CDR3 sequence is 15 residues long. Germline CDR1 and CDR2: SGHNT and YYREEE (reference sequence).

This clone was found a few times. The rearrangement links TRBV5-5 to TRBJ2-7; 8 positions agree with TRBD2. The germline CDR1 and CDR2 sequences are SGHKS and YYEKEE (reference sequence). The CDR3 has 16 amino acids. Losses at the gene ends were 0 bases for V and 0 bases for J; bases not matched to a gene: 5. The CDR3 DNA sequence: TGTGCCAGCAGCTTGGCCGTAGCGGGGAACTCCTACGAGCAGTACTTC. Protein: CASSLAVAGNSYEQYF.

As regards this clone: The same CDR3 also results from other DNA sequences found in this sample. The rearrangement uses TRBV6-4 and TRBJ2-2, with 7 bases that match TRBD1. V dropped 6 bases and J dropped 7; count of bases not matched to a gene: 2. The germline gives CDR1 MRHNA, CDR2 SNTAGT. This CDR3 is 12 amino acids long. CDR3 amino acids: CASRQGDGELFF. For the CDR3, the DNA is TGTGCCAGCAGGCAGGGGGACGGGGAGCTGTTTTTT.

V and J are TRBV30 and TRBJ1-5, with 7 nucleotides matching TRBD1. Germline CDR1 reads GTSNPN; CDR2 reads SVGIG (reference sequence). The V and J ends lost 2 bases and 7 bases, in that order; junction bases with no gene match: 8. The CDR3 loop spans 14 amino acids. As DNA, the CDR3 is TGTGCCTGGAGTCAACAGGGGAGAGGGCAGCCCCAGCATTTT. Protein: CAWSQQGRGQPQHF.

This chain joins TRBV5-1 and TRBJ2-2, with 7 bases identical to TRBD1. Germline V gives CDR1 SGHRS, CDR2 YFSETQ. V lost 4 bases and J lost 6; bases outside the gene matches: 12. This CDR3 comprises 16 residues. CDR3 amino acids: CASSQGQNPAAGELFF. CDR3 DNA: TGCGCCAGCAGCCAGGGACAGAACCCGGCGGCCGGGGAGCTGTTTTTT.

The gene calls are TRBV2 and TRBJ1-5, with D possibly being TRBD1 (6 bases). Trimming pared 7 bases from V and 4 bases from J, leaving 11 bases between. This CDR3 contains 13 residues. CDR1 SNHLY and CDR2 FYNNEI come from the germline V gene. The CDR3: CASNGRGNQPQHF. The CDR3 DNA reads as TGTGCCAGCAACGGCAGGGGAAATCAGCCCCAGCATTTT.

The chain has TRBV29-1 and TRBJ2-1, with D possibly matching TRBD2 (5 bases). Germline V gives CDR1 SQVTM, CDR2 ANQGSEA. Trimming left V 5 bases short and J 2 bases short, with 16 bases between. The CDR3 has 15 amino acids. The CDR3 sequence: CSVHDHSGTYNEQFF. Here the CDR3 DNA reads TGCAGCGTTCATGATCATTCGGGGACCTACAATGAGCAGTTCTTC.

This chain uses TRBV6-5 with TRBJ1-5; 7 bases line up with TRBD1. The germline CDR1 and CDR2 sequences are MNHEY and SVGAGI. The junction had 5 bases not matched to a gene; V was cut back by 6 bases and J by 0 bases. The CDR3 sequence is 15 residues long. CDR3 residues: CASRFTGDSNQPQHF. In DNA form, the CDR3 reads TGTGCCAGCAGATTCACAGGGGATAGCAATCAGCCCCAGCATTTT.

V and J are TRBV5-6 and TRBJ2-7; a weak D match, TRBD2 (5 bases). Germline loops: CDR1 SGHDT, CDR2 YYEEEE. V lost 0 bases and J lost 5, with 12 bases in between. This CDR3 is built from 14 residues. The CDR3 coding sequence is TGTGCCAGCAGCTTGGGGTGGGGTAGCGACGAGCAGTACTTC. The encoded protein is CASSLGWGSDEQYF.

The V gene is TRBV5-5, the J gene TRBJ2-1, with 11 bases identical to TRBD2. This CDR3 contains 20 residues. The J segment lost 13 bases and the V segment lost 0 bases, leaving 24 bases of the junction unmatched. Germline-derived CDR1 and CDR2 are SGHKS and YYEKEE (reference sequence). The CDR3 DNA reads TGTGCCAGCAGCTTGGAGGGCAGGGGGCGGGCTAGCGGGAGGAACCGGGCCCAGTTCTTC. Translating it yields CASSLEGRGRASGRNRAQFF.

This chain connects TRBV7-9 to TRBJ2-1; 10 bases line up with TRBD1. J gave up 6 bases and V 3 bases, and 5 bases lay outside the gene matches. The CDR3 extends over 15 amino acids. Germline V gene data show CDR1 as SEHNR and CDR2 as FQNEAQ (reference sequence). DNA of the CDR3: TGTGCCAGCAGCTTCCGGGACAGGGGCTTCAATGAGCAGTTCTTC. It translates to CASSFRDRGFNEQFF.

This chain links TRBV9 with TRBJ1-1, with TRBD1 matching 10 bases. Germline CDR1 is SGDLS and CDR2 is YYNGEE. The V gene end was trimmed by 2 bases and the J gene end by 5 bases; junction bases not matched to a gene: 21. There are 20 residues in the CDR3. The chain's CDR3 is CASSVNWTGGAPVWYTEAFF. CDR3 in DNA: TGTGCCAGCAGCGTGAATTGGACAGGGGGAGCGCCGGTCTGGTATACTGAAGCTTTCTTT.

This clone has just a few counts. The chain couples TRBV11-2 to TRBJ2-3; D uncertain. CDR1 SGHAT and CDR2 FQNNGV come from the germline V gene. CDR3 size: 12 residues. Deletions cut 1 base from V and 5 bases from J, with 4 bases between. The CDR3 DNA is TGTGCCAGCAGCTTAGGGGGAGATACGCAGTATTTT. This encodes CASSLGGDTQYF.

V is TRBV6-6 and J is TRBJ1-5, with no clear D. Trimming removed 8 bases at V and 5 bases at J, with 13 bases between. CDR1 is MNHNY and CDR2 is SVGAGI in the germline V gene (reference sequence). The CDR3 consists of 13 residues. CDR3 sequence reads: CASRWAGDQPQHF. CDR3 nucleotides: TGTGCCAGCCGGTGGGCAGGAGATCAGCCCCAGCATTTT.

This clone came up once. The genes are TRBV5-8 and TRBJ2-5; 13 positions match TRBD2. Germline lookup yields CDR1 SGHTS and CDR2 YDEGEE. Trimming took 4 bases from V and 0 from J; bases not matched to a gene: 9. The CDR3 covers 18 residues. The CDR3 nucleotides read TGTGCCAGCAGCCCCGGACTAGCGGGGGTGGGGTACCAAGAGACCCAGTACTTC. This codes for CASSPGLAGVGYQETQYF.

The rearrangement uses TRBV15 and TRBJ2-1; the match to TRBD2 covers 8 bases. V shed 8 bases, J shed 4 bases, and the junction held 10 bases outside the gene matches. CDR3 size: 15 residues. The germline gives CDR1 LNHNV, CDR2 YYDKDF (reference sequence). The CDR3 loop is CATREGLANYNEQFF. The CDR3 coding sequence is TGTGCCACCCGGGAGGGACTTGCTAATTACAATGAGCAGTTCTTC.

This chain links TRBV5-1 with TRBJ2-1; 13 positions agree with TRBD2. In germline, CDR1 is SGHRS, CDR2 YFSETQ. The V and J ends lost 0 bases and 5 bases, in that order; junction bases with no gene match: 2. The CDR3 runs to 16 residues. Written as DNA, the CDR3 is TGCGCCAGCAGCTTGGAACTAGCGGGGGGGCACAATGAGCAGTTCTTC. Translating gives CASSLELAGGHNEQFF. The variable domain in full, with the rest retrieved from reference TRBV5-1 and TRBJ2-1, is KAGVTQTPRYLIKTRGQQVTLSCSPISGHRSVSWYQQTPGQGLQFLFEYFSETQRNKGNFPGRFSGRQFSNSRSEMNVSTLELGDSALYLCASSLELAGGHNEQFFGPGTRLTVL.

J is TRBJ1-1 and V is TRBV21-1. TRBV21-1 is termed a pseudogene. CDR3 length equals 13 residues. The CDR3 bases are TGTGCCAGCAGCGGGTTTGGGTTCACTGAAGCTTTCTTT. Protein: CASSGFGFTEAFF.

The rearrangement links TRBV5-1 to TRBJ1-4; possibly TRBD1 for D (6 bases). The CDR3 totals 16 residues. The V gene's germline CDR1 is SGHRS and CDR2 YFSETQ. V lost 3 bases and J 8 bases, leaving 20 bases between the germline ends. CDR3 amino acids: CASSSGPGGGREKLFF. In DNA form, the CDR3 reads TGCGCCAGCAGCTCTGGACCGGGGGGCGGAAGAGAAAAACTGTTTTTT.

This clone has just a few counts. The genes are TRBV7-2 and TRBJ1-2; D gene unclear. Germline V gene data show CDR1 as SGHTA and CDR2 as FQGNSA. V lost 1 base and J 8 bases, leaving 11 bases between the germline ends. The CDR3 loop spans 13 amino acids. CDR3 sequence reads: CASSLDGRRGYTF. The CDR3 bases are TGTGCCAGCAGCTTAGACGGTCGGCGGGGCTACACCTTC.

The chain links TRBV5-5 to TRBJ2-3; D gene uncertain. The CDR3 sequence is 13 residues long. V dropped 5 bases and J dropped 6 bases, with 13 bases sitting between them. Germline V gene sequence: CDR1 SGHKS, CDR2 YYEKEE (reference sequence). CDR3 sequence reads: CASRPTQGDTQYF. The CDR3 DNA is TGTGCCAGCAGACCGACACAAGGCGATACGCAGTATTTT.

This rearrangement joins TRBV5-1 to TRBJ1-2; the match to TRBD1 covers 8 bases. Germline V gene sequence: CDR1 SGHRS, CDR2 YFSETQ. The V and J ends lost 1 base and 8 bases, in that order; junction bases with no gene match: 10. This CDR3 comprises 15 residues. The CDR3 bases are TGCGCCAGCAGCTTGAGGACAGGGACATTTATCGGCTACACCTTC. It encodes CASSLRTGTFIGYTF. Full variable domain (rest looked up from reference TRBV5-1 and TRBJ1-2): KAGVTQTPRYLIKTRGQQVTLSCSPISGHRSVSWYQQTPGQGLQFLFEYFSETQRNKGNFPGRFSGRQFSNSRSEMNVSTLELGDSALYLCASSLRTGTFIGYTFGSGTRLTVV.

The rearrangement uses TRBV7-2 and TRBJ1-2; 7 nucleotides agree with TRBD1. Germline trimming cut 5 bases from V and 6 bases from J; bases unmatched to any gene: 6. Germline lookup yields CDR1 SGHTA and CDR2 FQGNSA. CDR3 length: 13 amino acids. CDR3 sequence reads: CASSTSTGNGYTF. As DNA, the CDR3 is TGTGCCAGCAGCACCTCGACAGGGAATGGCTACACCTTC.